These T cell receptor beta chains were read from a single sample in a study of cytomegalovirus exposure and HLA in healthy donors. Repertoires were generated with immunoSEQ multiplex PCR, while TCRdb's copy carries only in-frame clones and drops some. This sample has about 110,000 clones, with nearly 85% found just once. Sequenced material: PBMCs. The source of these receptors is a man younger than 35 in good health and CMV-seronegative. CDR3s include the opening cysteine and the closing phenylalanine or tryptophan. D genes are given only for firm matches. The size field is filled for only some rows; it gives once, few, many or a size class.

TRBJ1-1,TRBV5-6,NA,NA,TGTGCCAGCAGCTTGGGGCCCGAAGCTTTCTTT,CASSLGPEAFF
TRBJ2-2,TRBV7-6,NA,NA,TGTGCCAGCAGCTTATCAGGCGTCACCGGGGAGCTGTTTTTT,CASSLSGVTGELFF
TRBJ1-2,TRBV28,NA,TRBD1,TGTGCCAGCAGTTTGGACAGGGGTGCCTATGGCTACACCTTC,CASSLDRGAYGYTF
TRBJ1-3,TRBV6-1,few,NA,TGTGCCAGCAGTGGGGGTGGCGGGGGGAACACCATATATTTT,CASSGGGGGNTIYF
TRBJ2-1,TRBV11-3,NA,TRBD2,TGTGCCAGCAGCCCCGGACTAGCGTCCTACAATGAGCAGTTCTTC,CASSPGLASYNEQFF
TRBJ1-2,TRBV5-6,NA,NA,TGTGCCAGCAGCTCCTCAGGGATCTATGGCTACACCTTC,CASSSSGIYGYTF
TRBJ1-3,TRBV28,NA,NA,TGTGCCAGCAGCCTAGAGAGGGCCGGAAACACCATATATTTT,CASSLERAGNTIYF
TRBJ2-7,TRBV7-8,NA,TRBD2,TGTGCCAGCGGGGCGGGAGAACACGAGCAGTACTTC,CASGAGEHEQYF
TRBJ1-1,TRBV7-3,NA,NA,TGTGCCAGCAGCTTAAACCCCGGGAACAGGAACACTGAAGCTTTCTTT,CASSLNPGNRNTEAFF
TRBJ1-1,TRBV27,few,TRBD1,TGTGCCAGCAGGTCCGGGACAGGGGTGGACACTGAAGCTTTCTTT,CASRSGTGVDTEAFF
TRBJ2-3,TRBV6-6,once,NA,TGTGCCAGCAACCTGGCGGGGTACTCCGGGGATACGCAGTATTTT,CASNLAGYSGDTQYF
TRBJ2-7,TRBV4-2,NA,NA,TGTGCCAGCAGCCCCCCGGGGTCCCTCTCCTACGAGCAGTACTTC,CASSPPGSLSYEQYF
TRBJ2-2,TRBV27,NA,TRBD1,TGTGCCAGCTCACTGTTCGGACAGGGGAACACCGGGGAGCTGTTTTTT,CASSLFGQGNTGELFF
TRBJ2-3,TRBV4-2,NA,NA,TGTGCCAGCAGCCAAGAACCGTTCTGGGCAACAGATACGCAGTATTTT,CASSQEPFWATDTQYF
TRBJ2-3,TRBV5-4,few,NA,TGTGCCAGCAGCTTCCCTAGCACAGATACGCAGTATTTT,CASSFPSTDTQYF
TRBJ2-5,TRBV9,NA,NA,TGTGCCAGCAGCCCACGGTCCCCCAGTGGGCTCCAAGAGACCCAGTACTTC,CASSPRSPSGLQETQYF
TRBJ2-2,TRBV5-1,NA,NA,TGCGCCAGCAGCTTGGACGGGAAACTCACCGGGGAGCTGTTTTTT,CASSLDGKLTGELFF
TRBJ2-7,TRBV7-9,once,NA,TGTGCCAGCAGATCGCTAGATTACGAGCAGTACTTC,CASRSLDYEQYF